These 13 T cell receptor beta chains were all obtained from the same sample, sequenced in a study of vaccination effects on CD4 cells after COVID-19 (dated by TCRdb to the early 2020s). Libraries were made using the immunoSEQ multiplex PCR assay. The source is immuneACCESS, and TCRdb retained only in-frame sequences with V and J called. Part of the clones is not carried over; for the studies checked, unresolved V genes explain less than half of this, and the remainder is unexplained. The table for this sample lists tens of thousands of clones; more than 55% of them were counted only once. The ten largest account for nearly 9% of the sample. In the ViraFEST assay, PBMC were stimulated with viral peptide pools, and TCR sequencing was then used to find antigen-specific CD4+ T cell clonotypes based on their expansion. After 10 to 11 days of culture, CD4+ T cells were isolated with the EasySep CD4+ T cell isolation kit. Participants received two doses of either the BNT162b2 or the mRNA-1273 mRNA SARS-CoV-2 vaccine.

No antigen has been assigned to these receptors. The sequenced sample was CD4+ T cells from PBMCs cultured with SARS-CoV-2 spike peptides, obtained after COVID-19 vaccination. This specimen's cell subset or site label, per the study, means: SARS-CoV-2 spike overlapping peptide pool stimulation. These receptors came from a human donor who received a COVID-19 vaccine.

This clone came up once. This chain links TRBV11-2 with TRBJ2-3, with 8 bases matching TRBD1. J gave up 3 bases and V 11 bases, and 7 bases lay outside the gene matches. Per the germline V gene, CDR1 is SGHAT and CDR2 is FQNNGV. The CDR3 sequence is 13 residues long. DNA for the CDR3: TGTGCCTCAAGACAGGGGATTACAGATACGCAGTATTTT. This sequence encodes CASRQGITDTQYF.

This rearrangement joins TRBV11-2 to TRBJ2-4; 9 bases are shared with TRBD1. This CDR3 has 16 amino acids. The V segment lost 4 bases and the J segment 5 bases; nucleotides outside the gene matches: 9. Looked up from germline, CDR1 is SGHAT and CDR2 is FQNNGV. Here the CDR3 reads CASSSWTGERENIQYF. CDR3 bases: TGTGCCAGCAGCTCGTGGACAGGGGAAAGGGAAAACATTCAGTACTTC.

This clone appeared once. This sequence joins TRBV6-5 and TRBJ2-7, with 14 bases lining up with TRBD2. CDR3 size: 14 residues. J lost 5 bases, V lost 6 bases, and 3 bases had no gene match. Germline V gene sequence: CDR1 MNHEY, CDR2 SVGAGI. The CDR3 nucleotides read TGTGCCAGCAGGGGACTAGCGGGAGTCAACGAGCAGTACTTC. It is translated as CASRGLAGVNEQYF.

The chain employs TRBV3-1 (or the pseudogene TRBV3-2) and TRBJ2-5; no definite D call. V lost 3 bases and J lost 3, with 8 bases in between. Germline CDR1 LGHDT, CDR2 YNNKEL (reference sequence). CDR3 size: 13 residues. The DNA of the CDR3 is TGTGCCAGCAGCCAGGGCTTAAAAGAGACCCAGTACTTC. Residues: CASSQGLKETQYF.

The chain uses TRBV6-5 and TRBJ1-5; 8 bases line up with TRBD1. Germline loops: CDR1 MNHEY, CDR2 SVGAGI. This CDR3 has 14 residues. Unmatched junction bases numbered 4, after V lost 5 bases and J lost 4 bases. The CDR3, as DNA: TGTGCCAGCAGTAAGGACAGGGTAAATCAGCCCCAGCATTTT. The encoded protein is CASSKDRVNQPQHF.

Worth noting for this clone: A much larger clone differs from this one at a single base, so this may be a read error. V is TRBV30 and J is TRBJ1-5; D ambiguous. The CDR3 has 13 residues. The V gene lost 0 bases and the J gene lost 1 base, with 4 bases spanning the gap. The germline V gene has CDR1 GTSNPN and CDR2 SVGIG (reference sequence). The CDR3 protein is CAWSVQSNQPQHF. CDR3 DNA: TGTGCCTGGAGTGTACAAAGCAATCAGCCCCAGCATTTT.

This chain links TRBV25-1 with TRBJ1-2; D remains unclear. There are 12 residues in the CDR3. CDR1 is MGHDK and CDR2 is SYGVNS in the germline V gene. The V end was cut by 5 bases, the J end by 5 bases, with 9 bases between. The DNA of the CDR3 is TGTGCCAGCAGTCGAGGGTCGTATGGCTACACCTTC. Encoded protein: CASSRGSYGYTF.

The chain links TRBV9 to TRBJ2-2; D possibly matches TRBD1 or TRBD2 (6 bases each). The germline V gene encodes CDR1 SGDLS and CDR2 YYNGEE. The CDR3 is 18 residues long. The germline V and J ends were trimmed by 0 bases and 4 bases, with 19 bases remaining between them. CDR3 region: CASSVESTGRLGTGELFF. In DNA form, the CDR3 reads TGTGCCAGCAGCGTAGAATCTACAGGGAGGTTGGGCACCGGGGAGCTGTTTTTT.

The V and J genes are TRBV4-2 and TRBJ2-5, with D possibly matching TRBD1 (5 bases). In germline, CDR1 is LGHNA, CDR2 YNFKEQ. The CDR3 sequence is 17 residues long. Trimming took 0 bases from V and 2 from J, leaving 16 bases between them. The CDR3 loop reads CASSQDRLRGLQETQYF. Written as DNA, the CDR3 is TGTGCCAGCAGCCAAGATCGGTTAAGGGGATTGCAAGAGACCCAGTACTTC.

The rearrangement joins TRBV9 to TRBJ2-7, with 8 bases matching TRBD2. The CDR3 is 15 residues long. V shed 0 bases, J shed 4 bases, and the junction held 6 bases outside the gene matches. Looked up from germline, CDR1 is SGDLS and CDR2 is YYNGEE. DNA for the CDR3: TGTGCCAGCAGCGTAGGGGTTAGCGGGGCATACGAGCAGTACTTC. Protein: CASSVGVSGAYEQYF.

The chain carries TRBV6-6 and TRBJ1-4; possible D gene TRBD1, 6 bases. Germline assignment: CDR1 MNHNY and CDR2 SVGAGI (reference sequence). This CDR3 has 13 amino acids. Trimming removed 8 bases at V and 3 bases at J, with 10 bases between. The CDR3 loop reads CASQTGPNEKLFF. In DNA form, the CDR3 reads TGTGCCAGCCAGACAGGACCTAATGAAAAACTGTTTTTT.

This clone was seen more than once but under ten times. The chain combines TRBV12-3 or TRBV12-4 with TRBJ1-2; D is ambiguous. The V gene lost 3 bases and the J gene lost 4 bases, with 3 bases spanning the gap. The length of the CDR3 is 11 residues. DNA for the CDR3: TGTGCCAGCAGTTTCCTCTATGGCTACACCTTC. It yields the protein CASSFLYGYTF.

The sample holds a few counts of this clone. V usage is TRBV6-6 and J usage is TRBJ2-2, with TRBD1 matching over 9 bases. Germline values: CDR1 MNHNY, CDR2 SVGAGI (reference sequence). With 5 bases clipped from V and 6 bases from J, the junction kept 7 bases outside the gene matches. CDR3 length: 15 residues. CDR3 sequence reads: CASSQGTGWSGELFF. CDR3 nucleotides: TGTGCCAGCAGTCAAGGGACAGGGTGGTCCGGGGAGCTGTTTTTT.